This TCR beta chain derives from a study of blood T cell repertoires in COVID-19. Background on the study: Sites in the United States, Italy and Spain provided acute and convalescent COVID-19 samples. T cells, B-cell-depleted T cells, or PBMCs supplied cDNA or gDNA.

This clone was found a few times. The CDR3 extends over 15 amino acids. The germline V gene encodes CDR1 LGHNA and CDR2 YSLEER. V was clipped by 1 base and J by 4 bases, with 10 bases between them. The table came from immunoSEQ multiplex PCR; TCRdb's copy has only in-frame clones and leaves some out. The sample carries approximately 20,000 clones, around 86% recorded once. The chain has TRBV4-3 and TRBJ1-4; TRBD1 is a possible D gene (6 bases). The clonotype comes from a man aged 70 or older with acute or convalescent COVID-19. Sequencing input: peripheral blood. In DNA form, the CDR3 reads TGCGCCAGCAGCCAAGCTTCCAGGGGTAATGAAAAACTGTTTTTT. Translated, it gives CASSQASRGNEKLFF.